The 12 T cell receptor gamma chains in this list originate from one sample, sequenced in a study of intestinal T cells in coeliac disease. Using 150 to 200 ng of biopsy DNA, TRG was amplified with LymphoTrack primers. TCRdb repeated clone calling on the multiplex PCR reads with CATT. The sample carries 1,500 or so gamma-chain clones, roughly 60% recorded once. Ten formalin-fixed paraffin-embedded scrolls, each 5 µm thick, supplied each case's genomic DNA. The sequenced sample was a duodenal biopsy. The receptors were gathered from a human donor with celiac disease.

The chain uses TRGV4 and TRGJP1. V was clipped by 9 bases and J by 8 bases; unmatched bases: 12. Germline V gene data show CDR1 as EGSTGY and CDR2 as YDSYTSSV. This CDR3 contains 13 residues. The CDR3 is CATPEDRGWFKIF. The CDR3 region has the DNA TGTGCCACCCCCGAGGATAGAGGTTGGTTCAAGATATTT.

Turning to this clone: One base away lies a much larger clone, so this may be a sequencing read error. The same CDR3 can be traced to other DNA sequences in this sample. The rearrangement joins TRGV8 to TRGJ1 or TRGJ2. Germline V CDR1 and CDR2: VENAVY, YDSYNSRV. This CDR3 spans 11 amino acids. J lost 7 bases, V lost 3 bases, and 3 bases had no gene match. This chain's CDR3 is CATWDGYKKLF. The DNA for the CDR3 is TGTGCCACCTGGGATGGCTATAAGAAACTCTTT.

About this clone itself: A single base separates this from a much larger clone, so it may be a read error. Other nucleotide sequences from this sample produce the same CDR3. The chain carries TRGV9 and TRGJ1 or TRGJ2. The CDR3 is 14 residues long. Germline lookup yields CDR1 GITISATS and CDR2 ISYDGTV (reference sequence). The CDR3 sequence: CALWEEKLYYKKLF. CDR3 DNA sequence: TGTGCCTTATGGGAGGAGAAACTTTATTATAAGAAACTCTTT.

This clone was found once. A much larger clone lies one base from this, so it may be a read error. The sample carries other DNA sequences with the same CDR3. The rearrangement joins TRGV10 to TRGJ1 or TRGJ2. TRGV10 carries the ORF label, with uncertain function. The CDR3 consists of 9 residues. CDR3 bases: TGTGCCGCGTGGAAGAAGAAACTCTTT. Its translation is CAAWKKKLF.

About this clone: The junction and the germline gene differ at one end; a read error may be behind it. The chain recombines TRGV11 with TRGJP2. Being an ORF, TRGV11 has a function that is uncertain. The CDR3 runs 15 residues. The CDR3 nucleotides are TGTACCTGCTGGATTAGGCCTAGTAGTGATTGGATCAAGACGTTT. This translates into CTCWIRPSSDWIKTF.

The chain employs TRGV9 and TRGJ1 or TRGJ2. The germline V gene has CDR1 GITISATS and CDR2 ISYDGTV (reference sequence). The CDR3 consists of 12 residues. CDR3 amino acids: CACGRCGDKKLF. CDR3 coding DNA: TGTGCTTGTGGGAGGTGCGGGGATAAGAAACTCTTT.

Turning to this clone: A read error may be the cause here, since a much bigger clone is one base away. The same CDR3 arises from other DNA sequences in this sample as well. This chain links TRGV3 with TRGJ1 or TRGJ2. The germline V gene has CDR1 VTNTFY and CDR2 YDVSTARD (reference sequence). This CDR3 comprises 14 residues. The CDR3 spells CATWDRPPYYKKLF. In nucleotides, the CDR3 is TGCGCCACCTGGGACAGGCCGCCTTATTATAAGAAACTCTTT.

This clone was found a few times. The chain uses TRGV5 and TRGJ1 or TRGJ2. V lost 0 bases, J lost 11 bases, and 13 bases stayed unmatched. The CDR3 totals 14 residues. Germline values: CDR1 VINAFY, CDR2 YDVSNSKD. In DNA, the CDR3 is TGTGCCACCTGGGACAGGCGTAAGGGGAGCGAGAAACTCTTT. Residues: CATWDRRKGSEKLF.

Of note for this clone: One base away lies a much larger clone, so this may be a sequencing read error. The chain links TRGV2 to TRGJP2. The CDR3 runs to 17 residues. The germline gives CDR1 EGSNGY, CDR2 YDSYNSKV. The CDR3 nucleotides read TGTGCCACCTGGGGCGGGCCTCTGCATAGTAGTGATTGGATCAAGACGTTT. Protein sequence: CATWGGPLHSSDWIKTF.

This clone was found a few times. The same CDR3 also results from other DNA sequences found in this sample. The chain has TRGV8 and TRGJ1 or TRGJ2. V lost 5 bases to trimming and J lost 4 bases; unmatched junction nucleotides: 23. The CDR3 runs 18 residues. Germline CDR1 is VENAVY and CDR2 is YDSYNSRV. CDR3 in amino acids: CATWGSGPGRGIYYKKLF. The CDR3 nucleotides read TGTGCCACCTGGGGATCTGGGCCTGGACGGGGAATCTATTATAAGAAACTCTTT.

This clone was recorded a few times. The DNA is omitted, as the CDR3 cannot be located on it reliably, and the CDR3 follows TCRdb's listing. This chain uses TRGV11 with TRGJ1 or TRGJ2. TRGV11 is flagged as an ORF with uncertain function. The CDR3 numbers 15 amino acids, ends counted. CDR3 amino acids: CTTVPAGLGSRGKLF.

By frequency in the sample, this clone is large. V usage is TRGV11 and J usage is TRGJP2. TRGV11 qualifies as an ORF whose function is uncertain. There are 14 residues in the CDR3. V shed 15 bases and J 0 bases; nucleotides not matched to a gene: 10. In DNA form, the CDR3 reads TGTGCCCCTATTTATAATAGTAGTGATTGGATCAAGACGTTT. Translating it yields CAPIYNSSDWIKTF.